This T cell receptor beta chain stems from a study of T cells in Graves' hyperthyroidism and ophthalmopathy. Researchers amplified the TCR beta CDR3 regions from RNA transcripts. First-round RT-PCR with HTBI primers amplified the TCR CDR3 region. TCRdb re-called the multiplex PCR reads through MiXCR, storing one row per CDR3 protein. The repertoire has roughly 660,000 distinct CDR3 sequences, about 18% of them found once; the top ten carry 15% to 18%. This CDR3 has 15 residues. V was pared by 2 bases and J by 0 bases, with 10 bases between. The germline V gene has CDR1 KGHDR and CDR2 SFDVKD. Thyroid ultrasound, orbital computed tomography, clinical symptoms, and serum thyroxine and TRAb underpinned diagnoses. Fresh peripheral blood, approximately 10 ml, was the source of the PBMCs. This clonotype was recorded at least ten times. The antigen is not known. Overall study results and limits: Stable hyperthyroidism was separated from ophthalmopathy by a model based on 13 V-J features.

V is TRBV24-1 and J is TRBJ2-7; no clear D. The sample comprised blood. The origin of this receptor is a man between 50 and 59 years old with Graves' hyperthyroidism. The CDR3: CATSDSAEFSYEQYF. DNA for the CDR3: TGTGCCACCAGTGATTCGGCGGAATTCTCCTACGAGCAGTACTTC.